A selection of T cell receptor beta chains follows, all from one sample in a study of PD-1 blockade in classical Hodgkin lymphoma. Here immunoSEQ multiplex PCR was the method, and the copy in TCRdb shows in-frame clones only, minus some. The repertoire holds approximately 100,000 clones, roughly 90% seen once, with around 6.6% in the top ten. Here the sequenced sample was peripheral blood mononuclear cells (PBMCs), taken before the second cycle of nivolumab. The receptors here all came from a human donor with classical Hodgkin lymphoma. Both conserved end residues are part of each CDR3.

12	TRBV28	CASALSSYEQYF
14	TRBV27	CASSLRGEGYGYTF
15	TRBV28	CASSPPSGAPGELFF
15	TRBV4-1	CASSLPTSGDETQYF
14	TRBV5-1	CASSLAVSAGELFF
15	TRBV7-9	CASSLDNYGGSPLHF
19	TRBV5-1	CASSLARTSGGVGTDTQYF
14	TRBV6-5	CASSLSGGWTEAFF
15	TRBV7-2	CASSLGQGATYEQYF
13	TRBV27	CASSLTVFYGYTF
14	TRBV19	CASRGLAAYNEQFF
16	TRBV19	CASNGGAASRGGTQYF
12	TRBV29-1	CSAGQPGNTIYF
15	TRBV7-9	CASSPTSESTDTQYF
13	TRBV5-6	CASSLVAGYEQYF
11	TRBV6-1	CASSRSYEQYF
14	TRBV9	CASSVAAGTDTQYF
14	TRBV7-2	CASSLGGDSQPQHF
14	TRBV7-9	CASSLIYGVSEQYF
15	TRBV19	CASSIVGEVPYEQYF
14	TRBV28	CASSPRTARETQYF
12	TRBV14	CATSRSHTEAFF
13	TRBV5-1	CASSPPGGSPLHF
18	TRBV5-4	CASSLVLGPGQGYHEQYF
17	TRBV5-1	CASSRLGLANMDNEQFF
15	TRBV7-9	CASSRVGGGVYEQYF
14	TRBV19	CASSTWTANYGYTF
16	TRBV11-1	CASSLVAGGPKNIQYF
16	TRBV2	CASSDIGANSIYDRYF
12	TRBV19	CASSLRDYGYTF
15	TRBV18	CASSPTSGQPDTQYF
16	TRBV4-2	CASSQERTRGPYEQYF
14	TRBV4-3	CASSQADSSYEQYF
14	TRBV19	CASSAVWGEGEQFF
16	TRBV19	CASNPGGHLFSYEQYF
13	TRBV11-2	CASSSLGGGTQYF
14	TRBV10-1	CASNPGLASGEQFF
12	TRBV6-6	CASSILNTEAFF
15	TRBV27	CASSQDAYSYNEQFF
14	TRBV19	CASSRWTANYGYTF
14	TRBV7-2	CASRLTGGEETQYF
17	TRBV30	CAWSGTTPAGVDNEQFF
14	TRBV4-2	CASSQDIRRYEQYF
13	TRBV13	CASSQGPNYGYTF
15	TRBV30	CAWRLGQGLEDGYTF
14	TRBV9	CASSVVGMNTEAFF
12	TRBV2	CASSVGDYEQYF
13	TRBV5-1	CARRSRKGKTQYF
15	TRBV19	CASSIQRTRTDTQYF
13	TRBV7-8	CASSLDISQPQHF
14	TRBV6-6	CASSLDRANTEAFF